These 31 T cell receptor beta chains were all obtained from the same sample, sequenced in a study of T cell responses to AZD1222 COVID-19 vaccine. TCRdb keeps only in-frame clones here, not all; method: immunoSEQ multiplex PCR. The data show 100,000 to 150,000 clones, roughly 90% seen once. The specimen comprised peripheral blood, sampled on day 0 of AZD1222 vaccination. The receptors originated from an adult in good health.

J is TRBJ1-2 and V is TRBV6-5; D is unresolved. Trimming took off 2 bases at V and 0 bases at J, with 4 bases between the two ends. Germline values: CDR1 MNHEY, CDR2 SVGAGI. CDR3 length equals 13 residues. As DNA, the CDR3 is TGTGCCAGCAGTTACCTCGCTAACTATGGCTACACCTTC. It yields the protein CASSYLANYGYTF.

The V gene is TRBV5-1, the J gene TRBJ2-7; no clear D. The germline V and J ends were trimmed by 4 bases and 0 bases, with 8 bases remaining between them. Germline CDR1 and CDR2: SGHRS and YFSETQ. The CDR3 is 13 residues long. Here the CDR3 DNA reads TGCGCCAGCAGCCTCCGTCTCTCCTACGAGCAGTACTTC. Translating it yields CASSLRLSYEQYF.

The chain recombines TRBV7-2 with TRBJ2-7; D is unresolved. The germline gives CDR1 SGHTA, CDR2 FQGNSA. This CDR3 has 15 amino acids. V lost 1 base, J lost 0 bases, and 10 bases lay in between. Here the CDR3 reads CASSLVTYSSYEQYF. CDR3 bases: TGTGCCAGCAGCTTAGTTACGTACAGCTCCTACGAGCAGTACTTC.

This clone showed up just a few times. The chain employs TRBV30 and TRBJ1-1; D is undetermined. CDR1 GTSNPN and CDR2 SVGIG come from the germline V gene (reference sequence). The CDR3 extends over 11 amino acids. V lost 5 bases and J 7 bases, leaving 11 bases between the germline ends. Here the CDR3 DNA reads TGTGCCTGGTCTCCCCGTATTGAAGCTTTCTTT. As protein: CAWSPRIEAFF. The whole variable domain, remainder taken from reference TRBV30 and TRBJ1-1, is SQTIHQWPATLVQPVGSPLSLECTVEGTSNPNLYWYRQAAGRGLQLLFYSVGIGQISSEVPQNLSASRPQDRQFILSSKKLLLSDSGFYLCAWSPRIEAFFGQGTRLTVV.

The genes are TRBV5-5 and TRBJ1-4; no definite D call. The CDR3 has 14 amino acids. The germline gives CDR1 SGHKS, CDR2 YYEKEE (reference sequence). Trimming removed 2 bases at V and 8 bases at J, with 13 bases between. CDR3 amino acids: CASSFLLIEEKLFF. CDR3 nucleotide sequence: TGTGCCAGCAGCTTCCTGTTAATAGAGGAAAAACTGTTTTTT.

The CDR3 loop is CATSERGNQPQHF. CDR3 bases: TGTGCCACCAGTGAGAGGGGCAATCAGCCCCAGCATTTT. The chain couples TRBV24-1 to TRBJ1-5; D is undetermined. Germline CDR1 reads KGHDR; CDR2 reads SFDVKD. This CDR3 has 13 residues. With 4 bases removed from V and 2 bases from J, the gap between germline ends came to 5 bases.

The gene calls are TRBV6-1 and TRBJ1-1; perhaps TRBD1 as D (6 bases). This CDR3 region has 13 residues. The germline V gene has CDR1 MNHNS and CDR2 SASEGT. Trimming stripped 3 bases from V and 5 bases from J, with 10 bases between. CDR3 in amino acids: CASSDGGQTEAFF. CDR3 sequence (DNA): TGTGCCAGCAGTGACGGGGGGCAGACTGAAGCTTTCTTT.

V usage is TRBV30 and J usage is TRBJ1-6, with 7 nucleotides matching TRBD1. The CDR3 covers 16 residues. CDR1 is GTSNPN, CDR2 SVGIG, per germline (reference sequence). V lost 8 bases to trimming and J lost 3 bases; unmatched junction nucleotides: 13. CDR3 region: CATGPGDSLYNSPLHF. For the CDR3, the DNA is TGTGCCACCGGGCCCGGGGACAGTCTCTATAATTCACCCCTCCACTTT.

This clone was counted once. The rearrangement links TRBV3-1 (or the pseudogene TRBV3-2) to TRBJ1-2; the D gene is possibly TRBD1 (5 bases). V was trimmed by 6 bases and J by 4 bases, leaving 12 bases between them. The CDR3 is 13 residues long. Germline assignment: CDR1 LGHDT and CDR2 YNNKEL (reference sequence). This CDR3 is CASRPGPAYGYTF. CDR3 coding DNA: TGTGCCAGCAGACCGGGACCGGCCTATGGCTACACCTTC.

On this clone itself: This same CDR3 is encoded by further DNA sequences in the sample. This rearrangement joins TRBV7-9 to TRBJ1-5; 11 nucleotides line up with TRBD1. The CDR3 is 14 amino acids. V dropped 5 bases and J dropped 7; count of bases not matched to a gene: 4. Per germline, CDR1 SEHNR and CDR2 FQNEAQ (reference sequence). This CDR3 reads CASSPGQGDQPQHF. CDR3 DNA sequence: TGTGCCAGCAGCCCGGGACAGGGGGACCAGCCCCAGCATTTT.

The table lists this clone with a count of one. The chain employs TRBV9 and TRBJ1-6; D might be TRBD1 (5 bases). This CDR3 has 14 amino acids. V was shortened by 3 bases and J by 7 bases, with 11 bases between the two germline ends. The germline CDR1 and CDR2 sequences are SGDLS and YYNGEE. The chain's CDR3 is CASSEDSRNSPLHF. CDR3 nucleotide sequence: TGTGCCAGCAGCGAAGACAGTAGGAATTCACCCCTCCACTTT.

This clone has a single count. The V and J genes are TRBV5-1 and TRBJ2-7, with 11 bases identical to TRBD1. The CDR3 has 14 residues. Germline trimming cut 4 bases from V and 2 bases from J; bases unmatched to any gene: 2. Germline V gene sequence: CDR1 SGHRS, CDR2 YFSETQ. As DNA, the CDR3 is TGCGCCAGCAGCATGGGACAGGGGGCCTACGAGCAGTACTTC. It translates to CASSMGQGAYEQYF.

J is TRBJ2-2 and V is TRBV6-2 or TRBV6-3; 7 bases map to TRBD2. In germline, CDR1 is MNHEY, CDR2 SVGEGT. Trimming cost V 1 base and J 2 bases; bases outside gene matches: 4. The CDR3 runs 16 residues. This CDR3 is CASSYWLADNTGELFF. In nucleotides, the CDR3 is TGTGCCAGCAGTTACTGGCTAGCGGATAACACCGGGGAGCTGTTTTTT.

This chain connects TRBV7-3 to TRBJ2-1; D uncertain. Trimming shortened V by 2 bases and J by 3 bases, and 20 bases separated the two germline ends. CDR3 size: 18 residues. Germline loops: CDR1 SGHTA, CDR2 FQGTGA. The CDR3 protein is CASSLSQGAGPNYNEQFF. CDR3 DNA: TGTGCCAGCAGCTTATCTCAAGGAGCCGGGCCTAACTACAATGAGCAGTTCTTC.

This clone was picked up one time. An end of the junction does not agree with germline; a read error may underlie this. The chain uses TRBV28 and TRBJ2-7; D possibly corresponds to TRBD2 (5 bases). This CDR3 contains 12 residues. The germline CDR1 and CDR2 sequences are MDHEN and SYDVKM. The CDR3 spells CASSLGTGEPFF. The CDR3 DNA reads as TGTGCCAGCAGTTTAGGTACCGGGGAGCCCTTTTTC.

The table lists this clone with a count of one. The chain recombines TRBV7-8 with TRBJ1-6; possible D gene TRBD1, 5 bases. This CDR3 has 15 amino acids. Germline-derived CDR1 and CDR2 are SGHVS and FQNEAQ. Trimming left V 2 bases short and J 10 bases short, with 15 bases between. The CDR3 loop is CASSLKIGAGSPLHF. The CDR3 nucleotides read TGTGCCAGCAGCTTAAAAATCGGGGCCGGGTCACCCCTCCACTTT.

This chain connects TRBV5-8 to TRBJ1-3; D not certain. The CDR3 is made up of 15 amino acids. In germline, CDR1 is SGHTS, CDR2 YDEGEE. V was clipped by 4 bases and J by 9 bases, with 20 bases between them. DNA for the CDR3: TGTGCCAGCAGCCCTGGGTACTTCGAAGGAGGCACCATATATTTT. It yields the protein CASSPGYFEGGTIYF.

The chain joins TRBV7-3 to TRBJ2-3; 8 nucleotides line up with TRBD2. CDR1 is SGHTA, CDR2 FQGTGA, per germline. The V segment lost 2 bases and the J segment 0 bases; nucleotides outside the gene matches: 4. This CDR3 has 16 amino acids. The CDR3 reads CASSLRGGPSTDTQYF. CDR3 nucleotide sequence: TGTGCCAGCAGCTTACGGGGGGGTCCTAGCACAGATACGCAGTATTTT.

The chain carries TRBV14 and TRBJ1-5; D remains ambiguous. The V gene lost 0 bases and the J gene lost 6 bases, with 6 bases spanning the gap. This CDR3 comprises 13 residues. The germline CDR1 and CDR2 sequences are SGHDN and FVKESK. CDR3 bases: TGTGCCAGCAGCCAAGACTACGCTCAGCCCCAGCATTTT. It encodes CASSQDYAQPQHF. The whole variable domain, filled in from reference TRBV14 and TRBJ1-5, reads EAGVTQFPSHSVIEKGQTVTLRCDPISGHDNLYWYRRVMGKEIKFLLHFVKESKQDESGMPNNRFLAERTGGTYSTLKVQPAELEDSGVYFCASSQDYAQPQHFGDGTRLSIL.

This sequence joins TRBV7-2 and TRBJ1-1, with a weak D call TRBD1 (6 bases). Trimming shortened V by 5 bases and J by 11 bases, and 18 bases separated the two germline ends. The CDR3 extends over 13 amino acids. CDR1 is SGHTA, CDR2 FQGNSA, per germline. This chain's CDR3 is CASSPGTSNGAFF. As DNA, the CDR3 is TGTGCCAGCAGCCCCGGGACATCGAACGGCGCTTTCTTT. The full variable domain, completed using reference TRBV7-2 and TRBJ1-1, is GAGVSQSPSNKVTEKGKDVELRCDPISGHTALYWYRQSLGQGLEFLIYFQGNSAPDKSGLPSDRFSAERTGGSVSTLTIQRTQQEDSAVYLCASSPGTSNGAFFGQGTRLTVV.

This clone is a singleton in its sample. This chain links TRBV19 with TRBJ1-2; D is possibly TRBD1 (5 bases). This CDR3 has 15 residues. With 5 bases removed from V and 4 bases from J, the gap between germline ends came to 17 bases. In germline, CDR1 is LNHDA, CDR2 SQIVND (reference sequence). CDR3 bases: TGTGCCAGTAGTGGACGGGGGACGGACCGCTATGGCTACACCTTC. This translates into CASSGRGTDRYGYTF.

The rearrangement links TRBV3-1 (or the pseudogene TRBV3-2) to TRBJ2-2; the D gene is possibly TRBD2 (7 bases). The CDR3 runs to 15 residues. Trimming pared 0 bases from V and 6 bases from J, leaving 11 bases between. The germline CDR1 and CDR2 sequences are LGHDT and YNNKEL (reference sequence). The CDR3 bases are TGTGCCAGCAGCCAAGAGGGGGGGCGGCCCGGGGAGCTGTTTTTT. The encoded protein is CASSQEGGRPGELFF.

The V call is TRBV6-5, the J call TRBJ1-6; 9 nucleotides align to TRBD1. The CDR3 is 13 residues long. Germline CDR1 MNHEY, CDR2 SVGAGI. Trimming took 7 bases from V and 10 from J; bases not matched to a gene: 5. CDR3 in amino acids: CASTGQGLSPLHF. CDR3 bases: TGTGCCAGCACTGGACAGGGGCTATCACCCCTCCACTTT.

The rearrangement uses TRBV7-2 and TRBJ2-7; D not certain. In germline, CDR1 is SGHTA, CDR2 FQGNSA. There are 13 residues in the CDR3. V was shortened by 3 bases and J by 3 bases, with 9 bases between the two germline ends. In DNA, the CDR3 is TGTGCCAGCAGCTTTCTATCAGTCTACGAGCAGTACTTC. Encoded protein: CASSFLSVYEQYF. Full variable domain (rest looked up from reference TRBV7-2 and TRBJ2-7): GAGVSQSPSNKVTEKGKDVELRCDPISGHTALYWYRQSLGQGLEFLIYFQGNSAPDKSGLPSDRFSAERTGGSVSTLTIQRTQQEDSAVYLCASSFLSVYEQYFGPGTRLTVT.

The chain recombines TRBV29-1 with TRBJ2-1; D is perhaps TRBD2 (6 bases). In germline, CDR1 is SQVTM, CDR2 ANQGSEA. Between the trimmed V and J ends, which lost 8 bases and 7 bases, there was a span of 12 bases. This CDR3 spans 11 amino acids. DNA for the CDR3: TGCAGCACCCGTGGGGGGAATGAGCAGTTCTTC. Its translation: CSTRGGNEQFF.

The J gene is TRBJ1-3, the V gene TRBV7-2; no clear D. Germline loops: CDR1 SGHTA, CDR2 FQGNSA. Trimming took off 1 base at V and 4 bases at J, with 11 bases between the two ends. CDR3 length: 15 residues. CDR3 region: CASSLEHRAGNTIYF. In nucleotides, the CDR3 is TGTGCCAGCAGCTTAGAACATCGGGCAGGAAACACCATATATTTT.

The CDR3 loop is CASSFDRSNQPQHF. The CDR3 DNA sequence: TGTGCCAGCAGCTTCGACAGGAGCAATCAGCCCCAGCATTTT. The V call is TRBV7-2, the J call TRBJ1-5, with D perhaps matching TRBD1 (6 bases). V was trimmed by 3 bases and J by 1 base, leaving 7 bases between them. Germline-derived CDR1 and CDR2 are SGHTA and FQGNSA. This CDR3 spans 14 amino acids.

The CDR3 is CASSLSRGGTEAFF. The CDR3 region has the DNA TGTGCCAGCAGTTTATCGCGGGGAGGCACTGAAGCTTTCTTT. The V and J genes are TRBV27 and TRBJ1-1, with no clear D. V gave up 0 bases and J gave up 4 bases, with 9 bases separating them. The CDR3 extends over 14 amino acids. Germline V gives CDR1 MNHEY, CDR2 SMNVEV (reference sequence).

The chain carries TRBV2 and TRBJ1-2; D possibly corresponds to TRBD1 (5 bases). CDR3 length: 13 residues. With 4 bases removed from V and 2 bases from J, the gap between germline ends came to 8 bases. Germline assignment: CDR1 SNHLY and CDR2 FYNNEI. The CDR3 loop reads CASSVTGNYGYTF. The DNA for the CDR3 is TGTGCCAGCAGTGTTACAGGCAACTATGGCTACACCTTC.

This clone was seen only a few times. The chain carries TRBV12-3 or TRBV12-4 and TRBJ1-1, with no clear D. This CDR3 comprises 11 residues. Between the trimmed V and J ends, which lost 2 bases and 11 bases, there was a span of 9 bases. This CDR3 reads CASSLLGEAFF. The CDR3 coding sequence is TGTGCCAGCAGTTTACTGGGAGAGGCTTTCTTT.

As for this clone: Other DNA sequences in this specimen translate into the identical CDR3. The gene calls are TRBV5-1 and TRBJ1-2; 8 bases map to TRBD1. The germline V gene has CDR1 SGHRS and CDR2 YFSETQ. The CDR3 has 14 residues. J was trimmed by 4 bases and V by 4 bases; bases with no gene match: 6. CDR3 DNA sequence: TGCGCCAGCAGCATACTACAGGGGGGCTATGGCTACACCTTC. This encodes CASSILQGGYGYTF.